This T cell receptor (beta chain) was captured in a study of identical twins (dated by TCRdb to between 2015 and 2016). General notes on the study: To test whether fetal clonotypes persist, this study deep-sequenced TCR alpha and beta repertoires from monozygotic twins, from unrelated adults of various ages, and from cord blood. Replicate twin experiments were performed at different times using different library preparation protocols to rule out contamination.

Study-level results and caveats: Invariant T cells such as MAIT and iNKT could partly confound zero-insertion analyses, though diverse VJ usage argued against this for most clonotypes. In beta out-of-frame sequences, excess twin sharing was weaker, because having fewer shared sequences lowered the signal-to-noise ratio. Because the same donors could not be followed over many years, conclusions were based on cross-sectional statistical analysis. Abundant cord blood beta clonotypes had fewer insertions, young adult naive repertoires showed a similar but weaker trend, and memory repertoires showed no such trend. In monozygotic twins, recombination models systematically underestimated out-of-frame TCR alpha sharing, but the models matched the sharing seen between unrelated individuals. Compared with coincidental sharing between unrelated individuals, an excess of low generation-probability sequences was observed among out-of-frame TCR alpha sequences shared between twins.

To prepare the library, 5' RACE was applied. Reads for this sample came from an Illumina HiSeq 2000. Template switching added a universal primer binding site, and the final cDNA carried a unique molecular identifier that allowed TCR cDNA molecules to be counted accurately. Specific primers in the conserved constant-segment region were used to synthesize first-strand cDNA for the TCR alpha and beta chains. To control for contamination, each cDNA library was double barcoded with a SMART-Mk sample barcode plus Illumina barcodes. TruSeq adapter sequences along with Illumina sample barcodes were introduced in two successive PCR steps. Sequencing of the TCR alpha and beta cDNA libraries was done on the Illumina HiSeq platform using custom primers. In the source study's methods: MiGEC was used to process raw reads and extract unique molecular identifiers, and MiXCR was used to find CDR3 positions. For each individual, recombination models were inferred using an EM algorithm with the repgenHMM and IGoR tools. Shared clonotype analysis was performed with the tcR package in R, normalizing sharing by the product of cloneset sizes. To study raw recombination without the effects of thymic and clonal selection, out-of-frame nonproductive sequences were analyzed. TCRdb passed the public sequencing reads through fastp at Q25 and MiXCR, retaining productive beta sequences. Duplicate CDR3 protein sequences are folded into a single record with the most common DNA and genes. Clone size and V and J calls follow TCRdb, not the original study. In this sample the table shows about 730,000 distinct CDR3 sequences, less than 25% of which occur a single time. The ten largest clones capture about 4.5% of the sample.

Only healthy Caucasian donors were included. Three pairs of female monozygotic twins, all aged roughly 18 to 29 years, made up the twin cohort. Peripheral blood mononuclear cells were used as the source from which RNA for TCR libraries was isolated. For this clonotype: No cognate antigen has been identified for it. Base quality data are lacking; no much larger clone is found one base away.

The CDR3, from cysteine to phenylalanine, totals 15 residues. Solely the CDR3 DNA is kept, with 45 bases framed from the first base. V ends up 0 bases short and J 2 bases short, with an unmatched junction base count of 3. According to the germline V gene, CDR1 reads MNHGY and CDR2 reads SVAAGI. The same data also went into a second study, on T cells expressing NK-cell markers. The second investigation adds: TCR beta-chain repertoires were profiled in sorted CD3+CD56+NKG2C+, CD3+CD56+NKG2C- and CD3+CD56-NKG2C+ T-cell subsets from roughly eight donors. Among the eight sequenced donors, only one was HCMV-seronegative, while the other seven were HCMV-seropositive. To restrict sorting to alphabetaTCR-expressing T cells, an anti-gammadeltaTCR antibody was added in several experiments. In six donors, the dominant CD3+CD56+NKG2C+ clonotypes were among the top 10 CD8+ clonotypes and accounted for roughly 1.0-7.5% of CD8+ T cells. Those dominant clonotypes were again the most abundant among CD3+CD56-NKG2C+ cells in a handful of donors, at about 25-65%. Whether the expanded NKG2C-expressing T cell clones were specific for HCMV antigens remained unclear. The study sequenced eight donors, all healthy volunteers chosen at random: three men and five women. HCMV serostatus was determined by detecting HCMV-specific IgG in serum with a commercial ELISA kit. For a handful of donors, bulk peripheral blood T-cell repertoires were also sequenced from unsorted PBMC. Reads were demultiplexed and grouped by UMI with MIGEC, and clonotypes were assembled and quantified with MiTCR. To exclude erroneous sequences, any TCR cDNA sequence not supported by at least two reads was discarded. Downstream repertoire analysis used the tcR package, and clonotypes were matched across fractions by CDR3 nucleotide sequence plus V segment. VDJmatch was used to annotate antigen specificity against VDJdb, with one amino acid substitution in CDR3 allowed.

This receptor was identified in a young woman in good health. The sequence links TRBV6-9 to TRBJ1-2; a stretch of 7 junction bases matches TRBD1. Material: PBMCs. The sequence in DNA is TGTGCCAGCAGTTATTCTAACAGGGGAAACTATGGCTACACCTTC. It specifies CASSYSNRGNYGYTF.